Below, 11 T cell receptor beta chains from the same sample are listed, as sequenced in a study of blood T cell repertoires in COVID-19. Sequencing used immunoSEQ multiplex PCR; TCRdb keeps in-frame clones, though not all of them. Of approximately 300,000 clones in the sample, roughly 89% are singletons; the top ten hold about 1.7%. The sequenced sample consisted of peripheral blood. Receptors were obtained from a woman aged 25 to 39 with COVID-19, enrolled during active disease.

The gene calls are TRBV20-1 and TRBJ1-1; a weak D match, TRBD1 (5 bases). The germline V gene encodes CDR1 DFQATT and CDR2 SNEGSKA (reference sequence). Trimming took off 3 bases at V and 0 bases at J, with 14 bases between the two ends. The CDR3 consists of 15 residues. Here the CDR3 reads CSASEQAVMNTEAFF. Here the CDR3 DNA reads TGCAGTGCTAGTGAACAGGCGGTTATGAACACTGAAGCTTTCTTT.

V usage is TRBV18 and J usage is TRBJ1-4; D is undetermined. The CDR3 consists of 15 residues. In germline, CDR1 is KGHSH, CDR2 LQKENI. V gave up 1 base and J gave up 4 bases, with 10 bases separating them. CDR3 residues: CASSPLRGFNEKLFF. The CDR3 nucleotides are TGTGCCAGCTCACCACTGAGAGGGTTTAATGAAAAACTGTTTTTT.

The chain uses TRBV7-2 and TRBJ1-2; 7 positions agree with TRBD1. The CDR3 extends over 15 amino acids. V lost 5 bases to trimming and J lost 8 bases; unmatched junction nucleotides: 14. Per germline, CDR1 SGHTA and CDR2 FQGNSA. This CDR3 reads CASSPRTGGNPGYTF. CDR3 in DNA: TGTGCCAGCAGCCCACGGACAGGAGGGAACCCAGGCTACACCTTC.

The chain employs TRBV16 and TRBJ1-1; D unresolved. Germline CDR1 reads KGHSY; CDR2 reads FQNENV. The V end was cut by 0 bases, the J end by 4 bases, with 9 bases between. The CDR3 is made up of 14 amino acids. The CDR3 sequence: CASSQSRESTEAFF. In nucleotides, the CDR3 is TGTGCCAGCAGCCAATCGAGGGAAAGCACTGAAGCTTTCTTT.

This clone was detected once. The chain is built from TRBV24-1 and TRBJ2-1; weak D call: TRBD2 (6 bases). This CDR3 is 15 amino acids long. Germline CDR1 KGHDR, CDR2 SFDVKD. The V end lost 1 base, the J end lost 3 bases, and 9 bases lay between the germline ends. CDR3 amino acids: CATSDFGGNYNEQFF. As DNA, the CDR3 is TGTGCCACCAGTGATTTTGGGGGGAACTACAATGAGCAGTTCTTC.

The chain links TRBV19 to TRBJ1-2; tentative D call: TRBD1 (5 bases). The V end was cut by 5 bases, the J end by 4 bases, with 8 bases between. Germline CDR1 LNHDA, CDR2 SQIVND (reference sequence). The CDR3 has 12 amino acids. As DNA, the CDR3 is TGTGCCAGTAGTGTGGGGCGCTATGGCTACACCTTC. This sequence encodes CASSVGRYGYTF.

J is TRBJ1-2 and V is TRBV5-1; no reliable D call. The V gene lost 0 bases and the J gene lost 2 bases, with 11 bases spanning the gap. Germline CDR1 is SGHRS and CDR2 is YFSETQ. The CDR3 has 15 residues. CDR3 region: CASSLASVRNYGYTF. In DNA, the CDR3 is TGCGCCAGCAGCTTGGCCTCGGTACGCAACTATGGCTACACCTTC.

This clone was detected once. The chain recombines TRBV5-1 with TRBJ1-1; 8 positions match TRBD1. The CDR3 has 14 residues. Germline V gene sequence: CDR1 SGHRS, CDR2 YFSETQ. The ends lost 6 bases at V and 4 bases at J; junction bases unmatched: 8. The CDR3: CASNPPGGSTEAFF. The CDR3 DNA is TGCGCCAGCAACCCCCCAGGGGGCTCCACTGAAGCTTTCTTT.

V usage is TRBV6-4 and J usage is TRBJ1-1; TRBD1 agrees at 7 bases. There are 14 residues in the CDR3. Germline CDR1 reads MRHNA; CDR2 reads SNTAGT. V lost 6 bases and J lost 0; bases outside the gene matches: 4. The CDR3 DNA is TGTGCCAGCAGGGCACAGGGGTTGAACACTGAAGCTTTCTTT. This codes for CASRAQGLNTEAFF.

The V call is TRBV29-1, the J call TRBJ2-3; D possibly corresponds to TRBD1 (6 bases). CDR1 is SQVTM and CDR2 is ANQGSEA in the germline V gene. V lost 3 bases, J lost 5 bases, and 15 bases lay in between. This CDR3 has 14 amino acids. Written as DNA, the CDR3 is TGCAGCGTTGATGGGGCAGGGGAAAAAGATACGCAGTATTTT. This gives the protein CSVDGAGEKDTQYF.

The V call is TRBV27, the J call TRBJ1-2; TRBD1 matches 9 bases. Trimming removed 5 bases from V and 8 bases from J; junction bases left unmatched: 9. Germline V gene data show CDR1 as MNHEY and CDR2 as SMNVEV (reference sequence). This CDR3 has 14 residues. This chain's CDR3 is CASSERTGVGGYTF. The CDR3 nucleotides are TGTGCCAGCAGTGAACGGACAGGGGTCGGGGGCTACACCTTC.